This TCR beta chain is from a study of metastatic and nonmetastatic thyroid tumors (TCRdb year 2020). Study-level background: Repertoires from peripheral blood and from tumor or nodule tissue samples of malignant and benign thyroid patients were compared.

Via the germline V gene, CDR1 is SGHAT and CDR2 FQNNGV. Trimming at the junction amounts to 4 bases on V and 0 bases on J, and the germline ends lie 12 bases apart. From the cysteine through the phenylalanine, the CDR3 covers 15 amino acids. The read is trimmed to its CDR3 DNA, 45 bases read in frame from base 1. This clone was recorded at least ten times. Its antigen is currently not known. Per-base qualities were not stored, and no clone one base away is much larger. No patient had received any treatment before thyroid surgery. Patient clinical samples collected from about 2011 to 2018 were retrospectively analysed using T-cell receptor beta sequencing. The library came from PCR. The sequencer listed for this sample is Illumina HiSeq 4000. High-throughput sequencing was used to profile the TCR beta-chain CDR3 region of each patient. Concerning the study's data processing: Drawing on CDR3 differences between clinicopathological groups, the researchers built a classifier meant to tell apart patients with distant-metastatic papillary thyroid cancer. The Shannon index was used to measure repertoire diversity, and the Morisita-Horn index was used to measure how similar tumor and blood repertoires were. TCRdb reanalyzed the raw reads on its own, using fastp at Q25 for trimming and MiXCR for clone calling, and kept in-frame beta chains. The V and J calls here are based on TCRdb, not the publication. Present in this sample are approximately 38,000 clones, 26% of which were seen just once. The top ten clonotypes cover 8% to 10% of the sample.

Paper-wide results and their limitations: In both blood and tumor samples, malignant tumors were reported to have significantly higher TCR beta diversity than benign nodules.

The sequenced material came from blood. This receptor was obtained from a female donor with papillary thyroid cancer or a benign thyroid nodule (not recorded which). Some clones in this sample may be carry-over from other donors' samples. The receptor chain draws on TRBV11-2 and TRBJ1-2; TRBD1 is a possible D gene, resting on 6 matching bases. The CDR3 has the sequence CASSSYRAANYGYTF. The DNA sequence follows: TGTGCCAGCAGCTCCTACAGGGCAGCTAACTATGGCTACACCTTC.